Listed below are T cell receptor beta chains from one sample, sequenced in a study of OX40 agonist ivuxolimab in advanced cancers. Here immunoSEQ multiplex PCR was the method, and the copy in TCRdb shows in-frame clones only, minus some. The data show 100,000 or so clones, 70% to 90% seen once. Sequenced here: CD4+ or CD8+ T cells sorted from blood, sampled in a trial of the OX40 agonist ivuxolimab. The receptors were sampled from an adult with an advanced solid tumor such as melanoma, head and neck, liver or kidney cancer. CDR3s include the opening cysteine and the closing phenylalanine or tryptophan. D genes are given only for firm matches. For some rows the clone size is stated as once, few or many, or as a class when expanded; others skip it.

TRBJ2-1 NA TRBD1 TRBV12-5 TGTGCTAGTGCCCCCTGGACCGGGACAGGGGATAGGAATGAGCAGTTCTTC CASAPWTGTGDRNEQFF
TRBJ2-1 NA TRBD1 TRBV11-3 TGTGCCAGCAGCGACCGGACAGGGACGCACTACAATGAGCAGTTCTTC CASSDRTGTHYNEQFF
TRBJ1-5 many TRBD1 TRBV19 TGTGCCAGTAACCCTCAGGGGGCATGGCAGCCCCAGCATTTT CASNPQGAWQPQHF
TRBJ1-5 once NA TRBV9 TGTGCCAGCAGCCCAGGGACCGGCCCCAATCAGCCCCAGCATTTT CASSPGTGPNQPQHF
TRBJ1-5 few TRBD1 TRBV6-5 TGTGCCAGCAGTCCAGGGGGAAGTCAGCCCCAGCATTTT CASSPGGSQPQHF
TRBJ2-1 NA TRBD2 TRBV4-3 TGCGCCAGCAGCCGAGGGACTAGCGGGGGCAATGAGCAGTTCTTC CASSRGTSGGNEQFF
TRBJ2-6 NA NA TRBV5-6 TGTGCCAGCAGCTTATTTTCTGGGGCCAACGTCCTGACTTTC CASSLFSGANVLTF
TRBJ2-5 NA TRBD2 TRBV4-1 TGCGCCAGCAGCCAACAGGGACTAGCTAAGACCCAGTACTTC CASSQQGLAKTQYF
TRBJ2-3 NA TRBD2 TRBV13 TGTGCCAGCAGCTTATCCAGCGGGGGAGTCCTAGGCACAGATACGCAGTATTTT CASSLSSGGVLGTDTQYF
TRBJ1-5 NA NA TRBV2 TGTGCCAGCAGTGGGGGGTTCTATCAGCCCCAGCATTTT CASSGGFYQPQHF
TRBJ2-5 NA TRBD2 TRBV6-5 TGTGCCAGCAAAAATATAGCGGGGGGCAGAGAGACCCAGTACTTC CASKNIAGGRETQYF
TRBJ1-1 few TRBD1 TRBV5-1 TGCGCCAGTTCCAGGATGGGACAGCTGAACACTGAAGCTTTCTTT CASSRMGQLNTEAFF
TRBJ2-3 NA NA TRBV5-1 TGCGCCAGCAGGACGCGGGGCGGGGCAAGCACAGATACGCAGTATTTT CASRTRGGASTDTQYF
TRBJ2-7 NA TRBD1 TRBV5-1 TGCGCCAGCAGCTTGGTCGGACAGGGGGCGGACGAGCAGTACTTC CASSLVGQGADEQYF
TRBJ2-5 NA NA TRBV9 TGTGCCAGCAGCGTCGCTCCCTTGACTACACAAGAGACCCAGTACTTC CASSVAPLTTQETQYF
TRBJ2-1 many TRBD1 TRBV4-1 TGCGCCAGCAGCTCCATCTTGGGACAGTACAATGAGCAGTTCTTC CASSSILGQYNEQFF
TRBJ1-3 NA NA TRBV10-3 TGTGCCACCACAGATTTCTACACCATATATTTT CATTDFYTIYF
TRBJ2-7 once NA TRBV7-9 TGTGCCAGCAGCCCATCCCTAGCCTACGAGCAGTACTTC CASSPSLAYEQYF
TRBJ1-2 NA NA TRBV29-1 TGCAGCGTTGCAAGGAGGGCCAACTATGGCTACACCTTC CSVARRANYGYTF
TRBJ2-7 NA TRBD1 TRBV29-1 TGCAGCGTTGAAGAGGGGACAGGGCAGTACTTC CSVEEGTGQYF
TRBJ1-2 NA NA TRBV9 TGTGCCAGCAGCGTAGGGGGTGGTGACTATGGCTACACCTTC CASSVGGGDYGYTF
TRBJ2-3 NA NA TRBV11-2 TGTGCCAGCAGCCTGAATACGCAGTATTTT CASSLNTQYF
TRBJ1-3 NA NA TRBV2 TGTGCCAGCAGCTACTCACTCTCTGGAAACACCATATATTTT CASSYSLSGNTIYF
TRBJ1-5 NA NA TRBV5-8 TGTGCCAGCAGCTTGGAACCGTATAGCAATCAGCCCCAGCATTTT CASSLEPYSNQPQHF
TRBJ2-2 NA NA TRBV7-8 TGTGCCAGCAGCTTAGCGGGGGGCACCGGGGAGCTGTTTTTT CASSLAGGTGELFF
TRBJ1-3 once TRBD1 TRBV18 TGTGCCAGCTCACGAGACAGGGGAGCTGGAAACACCATATATTTT CASSRDRGAGNTIYF
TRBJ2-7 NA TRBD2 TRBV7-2 TGTGCCAGCAGCCCTAGCGGGGGAACGAGCCAGCAGTACTTC CASSPSGGTSQQYF
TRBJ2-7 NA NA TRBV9 TGTGCCAGCAGCGTAGCGGGACTGAGCTACGAGCAGTACTTC CASSVAGLSYEQYF
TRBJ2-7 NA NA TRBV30 TGTGCCTGGAGACAGGGATCCTACGAGCAGTACTTC CAWRQGSYEQYF